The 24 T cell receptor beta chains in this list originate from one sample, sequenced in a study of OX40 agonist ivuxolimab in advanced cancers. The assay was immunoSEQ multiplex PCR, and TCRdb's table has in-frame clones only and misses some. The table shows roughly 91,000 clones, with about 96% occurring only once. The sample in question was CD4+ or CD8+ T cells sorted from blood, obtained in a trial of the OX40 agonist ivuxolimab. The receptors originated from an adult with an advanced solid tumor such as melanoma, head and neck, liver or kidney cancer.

CDR3 region: CASSLGQAYEQFF. DNA of the CDR3: TGTGCCAGCAGTTTGGGGCAGGCCTATGAGCAGTTCTTC. The chain carries TRBV27 and TRBJ2-1; a weak D match, TRBD1 (5 bases). Germline-derived CDR1 and CDR2 are MNHEY and SMNVEV (reference sequence). The CDR3 is 13 residues long. Trimming took off 3 bases at V and 8 bases at J, with 11 bases between the two ends.

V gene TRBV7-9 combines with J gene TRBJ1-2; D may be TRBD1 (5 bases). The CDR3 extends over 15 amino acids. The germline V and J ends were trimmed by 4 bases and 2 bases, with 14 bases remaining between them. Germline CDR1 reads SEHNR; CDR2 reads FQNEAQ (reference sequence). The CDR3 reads CASSSTTEMNYGYTF. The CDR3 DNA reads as TGTGCCAGCAGCTCTACGACAGAGATGAACTATGGCTACACCTTC.

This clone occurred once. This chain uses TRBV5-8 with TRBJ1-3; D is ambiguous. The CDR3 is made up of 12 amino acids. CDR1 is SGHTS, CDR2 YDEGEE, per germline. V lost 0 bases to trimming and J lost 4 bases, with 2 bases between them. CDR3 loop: CASSLGGNTIYF. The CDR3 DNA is TGTGCCAGCAGCTTGGGAGGAAACACCATATATTTT.

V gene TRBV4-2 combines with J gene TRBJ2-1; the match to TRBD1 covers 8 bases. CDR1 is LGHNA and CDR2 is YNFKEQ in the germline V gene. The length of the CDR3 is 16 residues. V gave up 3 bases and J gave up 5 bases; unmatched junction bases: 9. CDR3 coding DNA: TGTGCCAGCAGCCATACACTGACAGGGGCGAACAATGAGCAGTTCTTC. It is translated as CASSHTLTGANNEQFF.

The CDR3 DNA is TGTGCCAGCAGCCCCGGAGTCGCCCAAGAGACCCAGTACTTC. This codes for CASSPGVAQETQYF. The chain carries TRBV5-4 and TRBJ2-5; no definite D call. V was shortened by 4 bases and J by 1 base, with 11 bases between the two germline ends. Germline loops: CDR1 SGHNT, CDR2 YYREEE (reference sequence). The CDR3 has 14 amino acids.

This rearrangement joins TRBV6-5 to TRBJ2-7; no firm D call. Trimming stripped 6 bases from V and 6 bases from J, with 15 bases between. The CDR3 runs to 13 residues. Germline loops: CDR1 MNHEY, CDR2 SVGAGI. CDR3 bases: TGTGCCAGCAGCAATACCCCGGTGGGCGAGCAGTACTTC. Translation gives CASSNTPVGEQYF.

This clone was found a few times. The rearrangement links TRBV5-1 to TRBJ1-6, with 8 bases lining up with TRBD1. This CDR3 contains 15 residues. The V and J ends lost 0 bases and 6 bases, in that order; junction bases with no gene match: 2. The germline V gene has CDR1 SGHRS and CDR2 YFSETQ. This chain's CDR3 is CASSLAGQVNSPLHF. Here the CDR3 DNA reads TGCGCCAGCAGCTTGGCGGGACAGGTTAATTCACCCCTCCACTTT.

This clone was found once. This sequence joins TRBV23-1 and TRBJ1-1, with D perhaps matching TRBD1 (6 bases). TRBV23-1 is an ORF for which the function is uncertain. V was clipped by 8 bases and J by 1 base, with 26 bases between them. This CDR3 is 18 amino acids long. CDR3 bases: TGCGCCAGCGCCCAAGTGGGAAGGGGGGCTCGGGGGAACACTGAAGCTTTCTTT. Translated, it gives CASAQVGRGARGNTEAFF.

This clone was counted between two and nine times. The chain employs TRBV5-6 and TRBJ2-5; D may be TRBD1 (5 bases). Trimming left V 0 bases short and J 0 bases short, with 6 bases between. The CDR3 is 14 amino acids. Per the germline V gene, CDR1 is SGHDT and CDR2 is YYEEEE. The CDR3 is CASSLAGYQETQYF. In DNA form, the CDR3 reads TGTGCCAGCAGCTTGGCAGGGTACCAAGAGACCCAGTACTTC.

The CDR3 protein is CASSPGAGAQNSPLHF. The CDR3 bases are TGCGCCAGCAGCCCCGGAGCGGGGGCGCAAAATTCACCCCTCCACTTT. The J gene is TRBJ1-6, the V gene TRBV5-1; tentatively, D is TRBD1 (6 bases). Trimming left V 4 bases short and J 7 bases short, with 18 bases between. Germline V gives CDR1 SGHRS, CDR2 YFSETQ. The CDR3 sequence is 16 residues long.

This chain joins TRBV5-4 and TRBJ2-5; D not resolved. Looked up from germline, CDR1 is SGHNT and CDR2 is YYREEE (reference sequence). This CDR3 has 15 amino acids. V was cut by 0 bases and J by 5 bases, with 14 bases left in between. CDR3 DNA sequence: TGTGCCAGCAGCTTGGGTCAGTTGCCCCGGGAGACCCAGTACTTC. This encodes CASSLGQLPRETQYF.

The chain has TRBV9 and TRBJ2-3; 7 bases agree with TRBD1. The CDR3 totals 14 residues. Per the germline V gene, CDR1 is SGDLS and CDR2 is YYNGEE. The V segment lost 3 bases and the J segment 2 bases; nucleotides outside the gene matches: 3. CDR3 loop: CASSEDRNTDTQYF. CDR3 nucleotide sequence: TGTGCCAGCAGCGAGGACAGGAACACAGATACGCAGTATTTT.

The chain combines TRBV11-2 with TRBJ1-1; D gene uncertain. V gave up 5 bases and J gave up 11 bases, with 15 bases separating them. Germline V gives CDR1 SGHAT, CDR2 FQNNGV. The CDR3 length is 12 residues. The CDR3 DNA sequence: TGTGCCAGCAGCAGGACTGGGTATGAGGCTTTCTTT. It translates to CASSRTGYEAFF.

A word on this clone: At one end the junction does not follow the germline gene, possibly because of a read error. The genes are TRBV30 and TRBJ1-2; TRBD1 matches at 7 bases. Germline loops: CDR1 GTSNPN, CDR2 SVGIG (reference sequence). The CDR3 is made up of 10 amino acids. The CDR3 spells CAWTTGELSF. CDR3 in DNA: TGTGCCTGGACCACAGGGGAGCTCTCCTTC.

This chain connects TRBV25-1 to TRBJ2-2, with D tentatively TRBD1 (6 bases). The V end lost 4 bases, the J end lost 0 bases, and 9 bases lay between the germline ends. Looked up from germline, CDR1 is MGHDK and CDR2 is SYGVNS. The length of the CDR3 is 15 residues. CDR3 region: CASSGTATNTGELFF. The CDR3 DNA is TGTGCCAGCAGTGGGACAGCAACGAACACCGGGGAGCTGTTTTTT. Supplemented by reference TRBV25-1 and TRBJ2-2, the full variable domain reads EADIYQTPRYLVIGTGKKITLECSQTMGHDKMYWYQQDPGMELHLIHYSYGVNSTEKGDLSSESTVSRIRTEHFPLTLESARPSHTSQYLCASSGTATNTGELFFGEGSRLTVL.

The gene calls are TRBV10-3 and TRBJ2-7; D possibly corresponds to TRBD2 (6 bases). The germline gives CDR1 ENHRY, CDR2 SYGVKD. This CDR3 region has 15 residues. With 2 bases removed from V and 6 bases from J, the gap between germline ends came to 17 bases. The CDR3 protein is CAISERDGAGAEQYF. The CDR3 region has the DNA TGTGCCATCAGTGAGAGGGACGGAGCGGGCGCCGAGCAGTACTTC.

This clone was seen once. The CDR3 DNA reads as TGTGCCAGCAGTCCCGGGACAGTTGCCGCCTGGCGTGGCTCACCCCTCCACTTT. Translation gives CASSPGTVAAWRGSPLHF. The V gene is TRBV28, the J gene TRBJ1-6, with TRBD1 matching 7 bases. The CDR3 has 18 residues. Trimming at V came to 5 bases and at J to 10 bases, leaving 20 bases not matched to a gene. Germline lookup yields CDR1 MDHEN and CDR2 SYDVKM.

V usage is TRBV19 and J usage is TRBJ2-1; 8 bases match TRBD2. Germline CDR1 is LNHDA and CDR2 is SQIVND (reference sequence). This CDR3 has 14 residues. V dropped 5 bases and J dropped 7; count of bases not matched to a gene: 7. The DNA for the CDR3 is TGTGCCAGTAGTGCCGGGACTAGTGTAAATGAGCAGTTCTTC. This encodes CASSAGTSVNEQFF.

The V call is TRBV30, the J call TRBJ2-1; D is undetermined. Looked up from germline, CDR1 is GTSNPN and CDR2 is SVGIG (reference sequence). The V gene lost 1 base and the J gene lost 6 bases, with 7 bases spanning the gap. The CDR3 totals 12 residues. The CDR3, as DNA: TGTGCCTGGAGTGCCCTCAGCAATGAGCAGTTCTTC. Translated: CAWSALSNEQFF. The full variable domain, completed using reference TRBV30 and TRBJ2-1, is SQTIHQWPATLVQPVGSPLSLECTVEGTSNPNLYWYRQAAGRGLQLLFYSVGIGQISSEVPQNLSASRPQDRQFILSSKKLLLSDSGFYLCAWSALSNEQFFGPGTRLTVL.

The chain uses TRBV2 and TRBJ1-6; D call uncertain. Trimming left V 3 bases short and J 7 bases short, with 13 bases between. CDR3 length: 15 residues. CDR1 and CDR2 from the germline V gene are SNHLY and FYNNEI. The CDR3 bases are TGTGCCAGCAGTGATTTTTCCAGGACCAATTCACCCCTCCACTTT. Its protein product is CASSDFSRTNSPLHF.

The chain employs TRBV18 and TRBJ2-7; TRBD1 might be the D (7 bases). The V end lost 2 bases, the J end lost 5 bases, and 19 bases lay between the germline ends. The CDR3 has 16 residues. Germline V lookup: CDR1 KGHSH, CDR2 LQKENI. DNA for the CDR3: TGTGCCAGCTCACCAGCGGGACAGAACGTTCTGAACGAGCAGTACTTC. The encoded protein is CASSPAGQNVLNEQYF.

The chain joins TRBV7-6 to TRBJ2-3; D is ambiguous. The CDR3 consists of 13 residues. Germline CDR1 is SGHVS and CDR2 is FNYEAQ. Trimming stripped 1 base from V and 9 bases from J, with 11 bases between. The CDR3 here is CASSLEQSRTQYF. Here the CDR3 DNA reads TGTGCCAGCAGCTTAGAACAGAGCAGGACGCAGTATTTT.

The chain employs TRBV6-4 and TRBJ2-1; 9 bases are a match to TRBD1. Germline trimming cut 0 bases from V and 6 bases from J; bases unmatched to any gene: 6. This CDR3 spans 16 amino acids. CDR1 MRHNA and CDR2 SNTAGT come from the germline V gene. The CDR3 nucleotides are TGTGCCAGCAGTGACTCGCTAAGACAGGGGGTCAATGAGCAGTTCTTC. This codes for CASSDSLRQGVNEQFF.

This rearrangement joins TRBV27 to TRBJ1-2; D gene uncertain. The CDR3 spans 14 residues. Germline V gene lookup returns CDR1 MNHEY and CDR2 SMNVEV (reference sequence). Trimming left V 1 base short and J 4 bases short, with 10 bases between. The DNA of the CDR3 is TGTGCCAGCAGTTTATTTCCAGATTCCTATGGCTACACCTTC. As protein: CASSLFPDSYGYTF.